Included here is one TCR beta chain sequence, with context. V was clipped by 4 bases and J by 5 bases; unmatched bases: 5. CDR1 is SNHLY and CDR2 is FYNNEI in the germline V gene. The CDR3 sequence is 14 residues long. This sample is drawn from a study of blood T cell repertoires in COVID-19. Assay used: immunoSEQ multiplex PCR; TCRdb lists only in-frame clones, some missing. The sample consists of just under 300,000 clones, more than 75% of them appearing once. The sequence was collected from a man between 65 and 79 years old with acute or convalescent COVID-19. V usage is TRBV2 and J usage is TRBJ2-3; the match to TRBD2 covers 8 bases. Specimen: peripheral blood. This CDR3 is CASSGAGGIDTQYF. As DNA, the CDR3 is TGTGCCAGCAGTGGGGCGGGAGGTATAGATACGCAGTATTTT.